This TCR beta chain was recovered during a study of blood T cell repertoires in COVID-19. The junction had 5 bases not matched to a gene; V was cut back by 0 bases and J by 2 bases. The CDR3 length is 17 residues. Per germline, CDR1 SGHRS and CDR2 YFSETQ. The sample holds one count of this clone. Libraries were prepared by immunoSEQ multiplex PCR; TCRdb keeps only in-frame clonotypes and omits some of them. This table has 200,000 to 250,000 clones, approximately 90% appearing once. The chain recombines TRBV5-1 with TRBJ2-3; 11 nucleotides agree with TRBD2. The source of this sequence is a man in his fifties or sixties who had been exposed to COVID-19. What was sequenced was PBMCs or T cells enriched from blood (not recorded which). CDR3 protein: CASSLAGLAGFTDTQYF. CDR3 nucleotide sequence: TGCGCCAGCAGCTTGGCAGGACTAGCGGGCTTCACAGATACGCAGTATTTT.